This T cell receptor beta chain was profiled in a study of blood T cell repertoires in COVID-19. Study at large: From the United States, Italy and Spain came samples of acute and convalescent COVID-19. PBMCs, B-cell-depleted T cells, or T cells were the source of the cDNA or gDNA that made up the material.

In the original workflow: Amplification with reference gene primers provided the estimates of nucleated cell counts. Measured with immunoSEQ multiplex PCR; TCRdb has only the in-frame clones, and not every one. D and trimming were read from the DNA, whereas the V and J calls and clone size are those reported in that table. Among hundreds of thousands of clones listed, approximately 86% were seen once. The source material was peripheral blood. The TCR was taken from a woman between 50 and 59 years old with active or convalescent COVID-19.

CDR3 DNA: TGTGCCAGCAGTTTAGACCATCGGGGGCCCCAGCATTTT. Amino acid sequence: CASSLDHRGPQHF. The chain employs TRBV27 and TRBJ1-5; D unclear. V lost 2 bases to trimming and J lost 9 bases, with 11 bases between them. This CDR3 region has 13 residues. CDR1 is MNHEY and CDR2 is SMNVEV in the germline V gene (reference sequence).